This TCR beta chain was identified in a study of Ad26.COV2.S vaccination and SARS-CoV-2 variants. The overall study: Dosing was one shot or two shots 56 days apart. General observations from the study: People given the vaccine had a wider spike-specific TCR breadth than placebo recipients did.

Here immunoSEQ multiplex PCR was the method, and the copy in TCRdb shows in-frame clones only, minus some. The sample lists fewer than 400,000 clones; more than 85% were seen once. The CDR3 has 14 residues. In the case of this clone: Its antigen remains unknown.

Described treatment: 15 to 20 received Ad26.COV2.S at low or high dose, single or two shots; about 5 received placebo; per-sample allocation not given. Specimens were obtained on day 63 following the first vaccine or placebo injection. This clonotype was sampled from a person aged 18 to 59 who received the Ad26.COV2.S COVID-19 vaccine or a placebo. Specimen: peripheral blood, collected in a trial of Ad26.COV2.S vaccine versus placebo. The V and J genes are TRBV21-1 and TRBJ2-4. TRBV21-1 represents a pseudogene. CDR3 amino acids: CASSKVGSKNIQYF. Here the CDR3 DNA reads TGTGCCAGCTCAAAGGTGGGGTCCAAAAACATTCAGTACTTC.